Each of the 16 T cell receptor beta chains below was sequenced from the same sample in a study of early stage breast cancer tumors (TCRdb year 2017). Libraries were built with the immunoSEQ multiplex PCR assay. TCRdb holds this immuneACCESS table with in-frame rearrangements only. Some clones are missing; in checked studies, unresolved V genes explain under half, and the rest has no known cause. This sample holds roughly 34,000 clones; over 70% were observed only once. The ten largest clones capture under 7% of the sample. The sample consisted of blood. All receptors derive from a person between 60 and 69 years old with breast cancer.

The J gene is TRBJ1-1, the V gene TRBV19; D perhaps matches TRBD1 (6 bases). CDR1 is LNHDA, CDR2 SQIVND, per germline (reference sequence). This CDR3 has 13 residues. V lost 3 bases and J 10 bases, leaving 15 bases between the germline ends. The CDR3 loop reads CASSIAQGFVAFF. The CDR3 DNA follows: TGTGCCAGTAGTATCGCACAGGGATTTGTAGCTTTCTTT.

Here the CDR3 DNA reads TGCAGCGTTGACATGGCGGACTATGGCTACACCTTC. Its protein product is CSVDMADYGYTF. The chain recombines TRBV29-1 with TRBJ1-2; D remains unclear. The length of the CDR3 is 12 residues. Trimming left V 3 bases short and J 3 bases short, with 8 bases between. CDR1 is SQVTM, CDR2 ANQGSEA, per germline. Variable domain in full (rest from reference TRBV29-1 and TRBJ1-2): SAVISQKPSRDICQRGTSLTIQCQVDSQVTMMFWYRQQPGQSLTLIATANQGSEATYESGFVIDKFPISRPNLTFSTLTVSNMSPEDSSIYLCSVDMADYGYTFGSGTRLTVV.

J is TRBJ2-3 and V is TRBV4-1, with 8 positions matching TRBD2. Germline CDR1 and CDR2: MGHRA and YSYEKL. With V trimmed by 1 base and J by 6 bases, 9 bases remained unmatched. CDR3 length: 16 amino acids. The CDR3 region has the DNA TGCGCCAGCAGCCAAGGGTCTGGACTAGCAAGTGATACGCAGTATTTT. It yields the protein CASSQGSGLASDTQYF.

The rearrangement links TRBV28 to TRBJ2-1; 8 positions match TRBD1. With 4 bases clipped from V and 3 bases from J, the junction kept 8 bases outside the gene matches. The CDR3 is made up of 16 amino acids. Germline CDR1 and CDR2: MDHEN and SYDVKM. The CDR3 bases are TGTGCCAGCAGTTCCACAGGGGGGAGGTTCTACAATGAGCAGTTCTTC. It encodes CASSSTGGRFYNEQFF.

The J gene is TRBJ1-6, the V gene TRBV28; D gene ambiguous. V dropped 3 bases and J dropped 6 bases, with 3 bases sitting between them. CDR1 is MDHEN, CDR2 SYDVKM, per germline. The CDR3 covers 12 residues. In nucleotides, the CDR3 is TGTGCCAGCAGTTTTGTTAATTCACCCCTCCACTTT. Translating gives CASSFVNSPLHF.

V gene TRBV11-3 combines with J gene TRBJ2-2; D remains ambiguous. V shed 1 base and J shed 0 bases, with 3 bases lying between them. Germline lookup yields CDR1 SGHNT and CDR2 YENEEA. This CDR3 is built from 14 residues. CDR3 sequence (DNA): TGTGCCAGCAGCTTAGTCCCGAACACCGGGGAGCTGTTTTTT. It is translated as CASSLVPNTGELFF.

The J gene is TRBJ1-1, the V gene TRBV27; perhaps TRBD1 as D (5 bases). V shed 4 bases and J shed 5 bases, with 20 bases lying between them. Looked up from germline, CDR1 is MNHEY and CDR2 is SMNVEV (reference sequence). The CDR3 runs 16 residues. The CDR3 sequence is CASSWGGGLRATEAFF. The CDR3 nucleotides are TGTGCCAGCAGTTGGGGTGGGGGACTGAGGGCGACTGAAGCTTTCTTT.

The chain joins TRBV5-4 to TRBJ2-1; D gene unclear. Germline CDR1 SGHNT, CDR2 YYREEE (reference sequence). The V end lost 3 bases, the J end lost 7 bases, and 5 bases lay between the germline ends. The CDR3 spans 11 residues. The chain's CDR3 is CASSSWNEQFF. CDR3 nucleotides: TGTGCCAGCAGCTCTTGGAATGAGCAGTTCTTC.

This clone is large (0.1 to 1%). V gene TRBV11-2 combines with J gene TRBJ2-7; 9 bases fit TRBD1. CDR3 length: 16 residues. Losses at the gene ends were 3 bases for V and 2 bases for J; bases not matched to a gene: 8. Germline-derived CDR1 and CDR2 are SGHAT and FQNNGV. CDR3 sequence: CASSFPAGTGTYEQYF. CDR3 nucleotides: TGTGCCAGCAGCTTTCCCGCCGGGACAGGGACCTACGAGCAGTACTTC.

V gene TRBV19 combines with J gene TRBJ2-7; the match to TRBD2 covers 11 bases. The CDR3 runs to 14 residues. CDR1 and CDR2 (germline): LNHDA, SQIVND (reference sequence). Trimming cost V 5 bases and J 2 bases; bases outside gene matches: 2. Written as DNA, the CDR3 is TGTGCCAGTAGTTTAGCGGGAGGGCCCTACGAGCAGTACTTC. It translates to CASSLAGGPYEQYF. Based on the CDR3 plus reference TRBV19 and TRBJ2-7, the full variable domain is DGGITQSPKYLFRKEGQNVTLSCEQNLNHDAMYWYRQDPGQGLRLIYYSQIVNDFQKGDIAEGYSVSREKKESFPLTVTSAQKNPTAFYLCASSLAGGPYEQYFGPGTRLTVT.

This sequence joins TRBV5-6 and TRBJ2-2; 8 bases line up with TRBD2. The V gene end was trimmed by 0 bases and the J gene end by 3 bases; junction bases not matched to a gene: 1. In germline, CDR1 is SGHDT, CDR2 YYEEEE. The CDR3 sequence is 15 residues long. The CDR3 reads CASSLVGLDTGELFF. Written as DNA, the CDR3 is TGTGCCAGCAGCTTGGTGGGACTAGACACCGGGGAGCTGTTTTTT. The full variable domain, completed using reference TRBV5-6 and TRBJ2-2, is DAGVTQSPTHLIKTRGQQVTLRCSPKSGHDTVSWYQQALGQGPQFIFQYYEEEERQRGNFPDRFSGHQFPNYSSELNVNALLLGDSALYLCASSLVGLDTGELFFGEGSRLTVL.

The chain combines TRBV7-8 with TRBJ2-1; D uncertain. This CDR3 contains 14 residues. Trimming cost V 2 bases and J 2 bases, with 7 bases left between them. Germline CDR1 reads SGHVS; CDR2 reads FQNEAQ. The CDR3 DNA follows: TGTGCCAGCAGCTTACGAGAGACCTACAATGAGCAGTTCTTC. Protein: CASSLRETYNEQFF.

The rearrangement joins TRBV5-1 to TRBJ2-7; a weak D match, TRBD2 (6 bases). Germline assignment: CDR1 SGHRS and CDR2 YFSETQ. The CDR3 loop spans 15 amino acids. V gave up 3 bases and J gave up 6 bases, with 19 bases separating them. CDR3 residues: CASSSLPGEASEQYF. CDR3 sequence (DNA): TGCGCCAGCAGCTCCTTGCCGGGGGAGGCCTCCGAGCAGTACTTC.

The rearrangement links TRBV20-1 to TRBJ2-7, with D hard to call. This CDR3 is 11 amino acids long. V was cut by 1 base and J by 3 bases, with 4 bases left in between. Germline CDR1 reads DFQATT; CDR2 reads SNEGSKA (reference sequence). CDR3 loop: CSARVGYEQYF. CDR3 in DNA: TGCAGTGCTAGAGTGGGCTACGAGCAGTACTTC.

The chain links TRBV5-1 to TRBJ2-1; D unclear. The germline V gene encodes CDR1 SGHRS and CDR2 YFSETQ. V lost 0 bases and J 1 base, leaving 8 bases between the germline ends. The CDR3 extends over 15 amino acids. CDR3 protein: CASSLEQKSYNEQFF. The CDR3 DNA follows: TGCGCCAGCAGCTTGGAACAGAAGTCCTACAATGAGCAGTTCTTC.

The chain links TRBV7-8 to TRBJ1-5, with TRBD1 as a possible D gene (6 bases). Trimming left V 2 bases short and J 1 base short, with 12 bases between. The CDR3 totals 16 residues. The germline CDR1 and CDR2 sequences are SGHVS and FQNEAQ. The CDR3 reads CASSLNGGQSNQPQHF. The CDR3 DNA follows: TGTGCCAGCAGCTTAAATGGAGGACAGAGCAATCAGCCCCAGCATTTT. Full variable domain (missing parts from reference TRBV7-8 and TRBJ1-5): GAGVSQSPRYKVAKRGQDVALRCDPISGHVSLFWYQQALGQGPEFLTYFQNEAQLDKSGLPSDRFFAERPEGSVSTLKIQRTQQEDSAVYLCASSLNGGQSNQPQHFGDGTRLSIL.